This T cell receptor (beta chain) was documented in a study of T cell clonality in common variable immunodeficiency. Notes on the study in general: T cell subpopulation sequencing would be needed to explain CVID clonality. Patient heterogeneity in the CVID cohort limited correlations between repertoire features and clinical complications. Shared TCRbeta clones were fewer between CVID subjects than controls.

Generated by immunoSEQ multiplex PCR, the TCRdb table keeps only in-frame clones and is missing some. The repertoire consists of some 38,000 clones, none detected only once. Both groups were predominantly of Caucasian heritage. This clone was seen many times. Its specificity is unknown. The sample carries other DNA sequences with the same CDR3. The receptor comes from a person aged 18 to 75 in good health. Material: peripheral blood mononuclear cells.

The CDR3 protein is CASSAGYEQYF. CDR3 DNA (partial): TGTGCCAGCAGTGCCGGGTACGAG. The J gene is TRBJ2-7, the V gene TRBV6-1, with unresolved D. The read is 3 residues too short to cover the CDR3 end, so that end is filled in from the germline J gene. The germline V gene has CDR1 MNHNS and CDR2 SASEGT. There are 11 residues in the CDR3. The V end was cut by 4 bases, the J end by 4 bases, with 5 bases between.